This T cell receptor (beta chain) was sequenced in a study of blood T cells in healthy people across ages (dated by TCRdb to about 2015). Describing the broader study: In model experiments, roughly one uniquely barcoded TCR beta cDNA molecule per two T cells was captured by template switching. Four age groups were formed from the donors: young (average approximately 15 years), middle-aged (just under 40), aged (more than 55) and long-lived (about 80). To avoid experimental bias, donors of different ages were distributed randomly across sequencing lanes. The study measured age-related changes in TCR beta repertoire diversity using deep sequencing normalized with unique cDNA molecular identifiers. The study analyzed two additional independent replicas of 1 million unique cDNA reads from the same blood draw for two donors, one aged 18 to 30 and one aged 80 or older.

A remark on this clonotype: The antigen it binds to is not known. The record has no base qualities; no much larger clone is one base away.

Paper-wide results and their limitations: Estimates of total diversity from one million sequenced T cells were regarded as lower bounds and underestimates. Since profiling was done on bulk unsorted PBMCs, naive and antigen-experienced compartments could not be conclusively compared. As age increased, observed TCR beta diversity per million T cells dropped in a roughly linear way, and a significant reduction was already evident by age around 41. Compared with the aged group, the long-lived group had more naive CD4+ T cells, fewer expanded clones and increased TCR diversity, a pattern suggesting age selection. The percentage of naive T cells measured by flow cytometry correlated strongly with observed TCR beta diversity. Because the CMV infection status of the donors was unknown, age-related changes in expanded clonotypes may potentially have been confounded.

Donors were approximately 42 systemically healthy Caucasian individuals from Russia aged about 6 to 100 years. Each donor gave ten milliliters of peripheral blood, drawn into EDTA-treated Vacutainer tubes. Ficoll-Paque density-gradient centrifugation was used to isolate PBMCs, with at least 7 million per sample. Total RNA, at least 6 micrograms per sample, was extracted from PBMCs with Trizol reagent. For every donor, an aliquot of PBMCs went through flow cytometry to measure the percentages of naive CD45RAhigh/CD27high T cells. At the junction V is shortened by 5 bases and J by 0 bases; bases outside the gene matches: 8. Reading the germline V gene (reference sequence) gives CDR1 DFQATT and CDR2 SNEGSKA. The CDR3 covers 15 residues, taking in both the cysteine and the phenylalanine. This entry keeps only the CDR3 DNA: 45 bases, framed from base 1. Receptor libraries were prepared by 5' RACE. The instrument given in TCRdb is Illumina HiSeq 2500. A second PCR of 7 to 11 cycles was run with a J-beta primer mix and a sample-barcoded 5' primer. Each TCR beta cDNA molecule received a unique molecular identifier from a template-switch 5' adaptor carrying 12 random nucleotides. At least 3 million CDR3-containing paired-end reads were obtained from each sample. The Mint cDNA synthesis kit, primed by a TRBC-specific oligonucleotide, was used to synthesize first-strand cDNA from all RNA. Following uracil-DNA glycosylase treatment, all cDNA underwent a first 18-cycle PCR with the universal primers M1SS and BC2_uni_R. The published analysis was carried out like this. Each sample was normalized by randomly selecting 1 million high-quality reads, each carrying a distinct molecular identifier. Reads sharing molecular identifiers were discarded rather than binned into consensus sequences. MiTCR, run with a Q25 quality threshold and the strictest error-elimination algorithm, handled CDR3 identification, clonotype clustering and error correction. A nonparametric unseen species model using Euler transformation provided a lower-bound estimate of total TCR beta diversity. TCRdb trimmed public reads at Q25 via fastp, called clones via MiXCR and kept in-frame beta chains. Each record represents a unique CDR3 protein, reported with the most common genes and DNA among its rows. These V and J calls rely on TCRdb rather than the paper's analysis. The table for this sample lists about 830,000 distinct CDR3 sequences; around two thirds of them were counted only once. The ten biggest clones cover around a quarter of the sample.

The sequence derives from a man under 40 in good health. The sample comprised blood. Recombination connected TRBV20-1 to TRBJ2-5, with TRBD2 matching 8 junction bases. The CDR3 protein is CSAGKRGPYQETQYF. Here is the DNA: TGCAGTGCTGGGAAGCGGGGGCCTTACCAAGAGACCCAGTACTTC.